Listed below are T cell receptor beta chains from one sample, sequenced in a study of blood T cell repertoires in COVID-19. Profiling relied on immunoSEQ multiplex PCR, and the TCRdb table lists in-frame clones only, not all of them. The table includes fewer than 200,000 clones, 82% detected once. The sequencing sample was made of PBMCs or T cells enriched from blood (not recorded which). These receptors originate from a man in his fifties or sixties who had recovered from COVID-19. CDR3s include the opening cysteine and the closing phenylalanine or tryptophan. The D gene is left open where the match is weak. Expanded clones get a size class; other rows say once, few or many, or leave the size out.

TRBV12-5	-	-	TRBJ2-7	CASGPSGMGYEQYF	TGTGCTAGTGGCCCCTCGGGAATGGGCTACGAGCAGTACTTC
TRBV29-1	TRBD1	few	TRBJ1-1	CSVGTGVEAFF	TGCAGCGTCGGGACAGGGGTTGAAGCTTTCTTT
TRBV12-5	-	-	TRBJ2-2	CASGNRPWSTGELFF	TGTGCTAGTGGTAACAGGCCATGGTCCACCGGGGAGCTGTTTTTT
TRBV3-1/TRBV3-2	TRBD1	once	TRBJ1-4	CASSQGRDRDEKLFF	TGTGCCAGCAGCCAAGGGCGGGACAGAGATGAAAAACTGTTTTTT
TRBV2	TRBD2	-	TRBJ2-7	CASSGGSGRRGVEQYF	TGTGCCAGCAGTGGTGGTAGCGGGAGGAGGGGGGTCGAGCAGTACTTC
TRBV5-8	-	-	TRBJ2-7	CASLSLTGFEQYF	TGTGCCAGCCTAAGCCTAACAGGGTTCGAGCAGTACTTC
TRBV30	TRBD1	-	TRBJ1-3	CAWSVGQGDSGNTIYF	TGTGCCTGGAGTGTAGGACAGGGAGACTCTGGAAACACCATATATTTT
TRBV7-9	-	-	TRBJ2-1	CASSLLREVNEQFF	TGTGCCAGCAGCCTCCTAAGGGAGGTCAATGAGCAGTTCTTC
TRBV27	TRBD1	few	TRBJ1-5	CASRGQGRGRNQPQHF	TGTGCCAGCAGAGGACAGGGCCGTGGACGCAATCAGCCCCAGCATTTT
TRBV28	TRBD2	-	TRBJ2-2	CASSSGTSGLANTGELFF	TGTGCCAGCAGTTCCGGGACTAGCGGTCTCGCGAACACCGGGGAGCTGTTTTTT
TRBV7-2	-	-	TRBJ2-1	CASSPVGAGASYNEQFF	TGTGCCAGCAGCCCGGTGGGTGCGGGGGCCTCCTACAATGAGCAGTTCTTC
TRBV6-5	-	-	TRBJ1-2	CASAMGRVGYGYTF	TGTGCCAGCGCCATGGGGAGGGTTGGATATGGCTACACCTTC
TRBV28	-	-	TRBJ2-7	CASSPRSLNYEQYF	TGTGCCAGCAGTCCGAGGAGCCTCAACTACGAGCAGTACTTC
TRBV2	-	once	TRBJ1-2	CASNLDRHYGYTF	TGTGCCAGCAATCTAGACAGGCACTATGGCTACACCTTC
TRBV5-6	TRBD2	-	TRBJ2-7	CASSLKLALSSYEQYF	TGTGCCAGCAGCTTGAAACTAGCGCTAAGCTCCTACGAGCAGTACTTC
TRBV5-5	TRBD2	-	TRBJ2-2	CASSLGLAGYTGELFF	TGTGCCAGCAGCTTGGGGCTAGCGGGATACACCGGGGAGCTGTTTTTT
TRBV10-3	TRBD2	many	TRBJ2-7	CAISEGLADLSYEQYF	TGTGCCATCAGTGAGGGACTAGCGGATCTCTCCTACGAGCAGTACTTC
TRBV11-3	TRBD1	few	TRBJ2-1	CASSLFDRAAEQFF	TGTGCCAGCAGCTTATTTGACAGGGCGGCTGAGCAGTTCTTC
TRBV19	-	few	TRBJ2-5	CASSSGRQETQYF	TGTGCCAGTAGTTCGGGGAGACAAGAGACCCAGTACTTC
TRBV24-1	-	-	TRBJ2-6	CATSDLRAGANVLTF	TGTGCCACCAGTGATTTGCGGGCTGGGGCCAACGTCCTGACTTTC
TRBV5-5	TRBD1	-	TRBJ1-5	CASSTGTGGNQPQHF	TGTGCCAGCAGCACGGGGACAGGAGGCAATCAGCCCCAGCATTTT
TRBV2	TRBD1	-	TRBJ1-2	CASSADRNYGYTF	TGTGCCAGCAGCGCGGACAGGAACTATGGCTACACCTTC
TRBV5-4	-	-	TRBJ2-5	CASSLDRGAETQYF	TGTGCCAGCAGCTTGGATCGAGGTGCAGAGACCCAGTACTTC
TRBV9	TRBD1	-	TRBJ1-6	CASSVQGENSPLHF	TGTGCCAGCAGCGTACAGGGGGAGAATTCACCCCTCCACTTT
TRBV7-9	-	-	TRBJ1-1	CASSSPGHLADGAFF	TGTGCCAGCAGCTCGCCGGGACACCTAGCTGATGGTGCTTTCTTT
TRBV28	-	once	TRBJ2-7	CASSFGGREQYF	TGTGCCAGCAGTTTTGGAGGGCGGGAGCAGTACTTC
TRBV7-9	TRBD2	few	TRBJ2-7	CASSSSLALRGYEQYF	TGTGCCAGCAGCTCCTCACTAGCGCTTAGGGGCTACGAGCAGTACTTC
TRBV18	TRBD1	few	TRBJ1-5	CASSPPVLGTGTGVHQPQHF	TGTGCCAGCTCACCCCCAGTCCTCGGTACCGGGACAGGGGTTCATCAGCCCCAGCATTTT